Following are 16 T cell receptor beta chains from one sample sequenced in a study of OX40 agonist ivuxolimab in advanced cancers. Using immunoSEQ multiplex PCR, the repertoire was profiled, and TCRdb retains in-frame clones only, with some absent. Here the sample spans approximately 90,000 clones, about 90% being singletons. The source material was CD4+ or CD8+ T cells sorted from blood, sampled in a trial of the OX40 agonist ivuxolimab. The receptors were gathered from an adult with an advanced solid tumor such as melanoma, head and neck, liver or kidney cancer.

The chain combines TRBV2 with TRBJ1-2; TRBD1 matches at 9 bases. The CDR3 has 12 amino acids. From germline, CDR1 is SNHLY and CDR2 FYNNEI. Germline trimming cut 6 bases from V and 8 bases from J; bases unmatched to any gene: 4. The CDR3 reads CASSRQGVGYTF. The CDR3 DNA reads TGTGCCAGCAGCCGACAGGGGGTAGGCTACACCTTC.

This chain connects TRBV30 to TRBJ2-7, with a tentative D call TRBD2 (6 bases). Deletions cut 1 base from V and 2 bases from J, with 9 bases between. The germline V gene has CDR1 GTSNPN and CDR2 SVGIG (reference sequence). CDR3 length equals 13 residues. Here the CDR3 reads CAWSGDFPYEQYF. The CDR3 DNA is TGTGCCTGGAGTGGGGACTTCCCCTACGAGCAGTACTTC.

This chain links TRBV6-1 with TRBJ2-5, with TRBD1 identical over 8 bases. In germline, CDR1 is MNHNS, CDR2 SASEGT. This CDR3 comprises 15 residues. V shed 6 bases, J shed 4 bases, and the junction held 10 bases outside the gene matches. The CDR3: CASRRDRFLSETQYF. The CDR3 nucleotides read TGTGCCAGCAGGAGGGACAGGTTCTTATCAGAGACCCAGTACTTC.

In DNA, the CDR3 is TGTGCCAGTAGCTTGACAGGGTTTGGGGGGGGAGAGACCCAGTACTTC. This gives the protein CASSLTGFGGGETQYF. V is TRBV19 and J is TRBJ2-5; D may correspond to TRBD1 or TRBD2 (7 bases each). The CDR3 consists of 16 residues. Germline V lookup: CDR1 LNHDA, CDR2 SQIVND (reference sequence). Trimming pared 6 bases from V and 4 bases from J, leaving 21 bases between.

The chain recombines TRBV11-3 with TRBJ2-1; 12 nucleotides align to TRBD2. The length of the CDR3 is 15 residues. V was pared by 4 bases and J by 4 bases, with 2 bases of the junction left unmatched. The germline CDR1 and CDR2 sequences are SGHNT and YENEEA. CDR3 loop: CASSSGLAGYNEQFF. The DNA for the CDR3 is TGTGCCAGCAGCTCCGGACTAGCGGGATACAATGAGCAGTTCTTC.

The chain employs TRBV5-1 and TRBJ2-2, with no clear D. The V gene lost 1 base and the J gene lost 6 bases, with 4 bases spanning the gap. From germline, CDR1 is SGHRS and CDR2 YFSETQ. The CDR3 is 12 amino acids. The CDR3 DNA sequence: TGCGCCAGCAGCTTGAATTCCGGGGAGCTGTTTTTT. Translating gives CASSLNSGELFF. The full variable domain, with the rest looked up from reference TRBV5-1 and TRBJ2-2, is KAGVTQTPRYLIKTRGQQVTLSCSPISGHRSVSWYQQTPGQGLQFLFEYFSETQRNKGNFPGRFSGRQFSNSRSEMNVSTLELGDSALYLCASSLNSGELFFGEGSRLTVL.

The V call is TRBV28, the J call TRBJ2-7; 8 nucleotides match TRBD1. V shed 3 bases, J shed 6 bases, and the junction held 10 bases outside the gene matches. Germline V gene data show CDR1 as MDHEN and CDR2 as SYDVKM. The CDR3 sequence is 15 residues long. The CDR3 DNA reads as TGTGCCAGCAGTTTTGGGCTTGGACAGGGAGGCGAGCAGTACTTC. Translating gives CASSFGLGQGGEQYF.

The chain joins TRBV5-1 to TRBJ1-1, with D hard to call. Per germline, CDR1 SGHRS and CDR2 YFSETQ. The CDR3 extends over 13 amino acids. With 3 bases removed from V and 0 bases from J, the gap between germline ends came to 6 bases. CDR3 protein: CASSYWMNTEAFF. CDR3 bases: TGCGCCAGCAGCTATTGGATGAACACTGAAGCTTTCTTT. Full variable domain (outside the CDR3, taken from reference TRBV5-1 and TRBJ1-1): KAGVTQTPRYLIKTRGQQVTLSCSPISGHRSVSWYQQTPGQGLQFLFEYFSETQRNKGNFPGRFSGRQFSNSRSEMNVSTLELGDSALYLCASSYWMNTEAFFGQGTRLTVV.

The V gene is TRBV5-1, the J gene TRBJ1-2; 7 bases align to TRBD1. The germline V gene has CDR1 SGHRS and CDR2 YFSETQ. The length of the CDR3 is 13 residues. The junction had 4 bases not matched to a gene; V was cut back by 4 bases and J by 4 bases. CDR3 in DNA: TGCGCCAGCAGCCTCGACAGGGTCTATGGCTACACCTTC. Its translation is CASSLDRVYGYTF.

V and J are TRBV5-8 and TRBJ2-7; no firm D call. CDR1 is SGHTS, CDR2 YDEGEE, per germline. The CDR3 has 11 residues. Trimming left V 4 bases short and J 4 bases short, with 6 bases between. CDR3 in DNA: TGTGCCAGCAGCCAGGATTACGAGCAGTACTTC. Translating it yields CASSQDYEQYF.

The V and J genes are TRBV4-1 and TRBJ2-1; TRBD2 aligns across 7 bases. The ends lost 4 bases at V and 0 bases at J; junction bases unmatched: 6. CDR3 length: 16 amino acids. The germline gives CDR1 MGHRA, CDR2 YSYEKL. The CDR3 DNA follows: TGCGCCAGCAGCCGATCTGAGCGGGACTCCTACAATGAGCAGTTCTTC. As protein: CASSRSERDSYNEQFF.

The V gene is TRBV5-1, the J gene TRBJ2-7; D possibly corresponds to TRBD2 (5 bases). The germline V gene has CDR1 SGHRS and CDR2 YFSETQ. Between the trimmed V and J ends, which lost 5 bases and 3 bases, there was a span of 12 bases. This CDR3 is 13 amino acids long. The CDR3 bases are TGCGCCAGCAGGCGGAAAGGGAGCTACGAGCAGTACTTC. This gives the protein CASRRKGSYEQYF.

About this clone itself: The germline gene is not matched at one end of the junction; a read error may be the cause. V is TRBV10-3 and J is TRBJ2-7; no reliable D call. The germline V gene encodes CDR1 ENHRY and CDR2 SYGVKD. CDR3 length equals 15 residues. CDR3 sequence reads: CASSEALTGGYEQYF. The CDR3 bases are TGTGCCAGCAGTGAAGCCCTAACGGGTGGTTACGAGCAGTACTTC.

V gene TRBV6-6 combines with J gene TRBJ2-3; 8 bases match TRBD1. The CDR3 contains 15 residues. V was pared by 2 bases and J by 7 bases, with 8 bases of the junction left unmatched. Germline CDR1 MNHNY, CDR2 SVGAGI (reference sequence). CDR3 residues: CASSYQGAGLNTQYF. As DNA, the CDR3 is TGTGCCAGCAGTTACCAGGGGGCCGGGTTGAATACGCAGTATTTT.

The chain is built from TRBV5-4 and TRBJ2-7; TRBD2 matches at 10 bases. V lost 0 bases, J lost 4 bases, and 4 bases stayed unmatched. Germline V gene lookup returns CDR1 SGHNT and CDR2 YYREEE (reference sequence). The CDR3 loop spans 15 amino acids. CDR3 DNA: TGTGCCAGCAGCTTGGCTAGCGGGAGTCGATACGAGCAGTACTTC. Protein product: CASSLASGSRYEQYF.

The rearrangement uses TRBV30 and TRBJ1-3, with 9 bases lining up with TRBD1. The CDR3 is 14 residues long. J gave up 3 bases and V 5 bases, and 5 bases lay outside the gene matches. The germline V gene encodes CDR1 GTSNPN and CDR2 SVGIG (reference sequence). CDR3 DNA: TGTGCCTGGGAACAGGGGGCGGGTGGAAACACCATATATTTT. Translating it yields CAWEQGAGGNTIYF.